This TCR beta chain was captured in a study of blood T cells in healthy people across ages. J lost 7 bases, V lost 6 bases, and 11 bases had no gene match. This CDR3 has 15 residues. Germline V gene sequence: CDR1 SEHNR, CDR2 FQNEAQ (reference sequence). Then a second PCR, running roughly 6 to 11 cycles, was carried out with a sample-barcoded 5' primer and a J-beta primer mix. Via MiXCR, TCRdb re-called the 5' RACE reads, giving one row per CDR3 protein. The sample has around 690,000 distinct CDR3 sequences, about 54% seen once. Each of the donors had ten milliliters of peripheral blood drawn into EDTA-treated Vacutainer tubes.

The sequencing sample was made of blood. The V and J genes are TRBV7-9 and TRBJ2-1, with 8 positions matching TRBD1. The receptor was derived from a man in his sixties in good health. The CDR3 loop is CASRPGQGSGNEQFF. The CDR3, as DNA: TGTGCCAGCAGACCAGGACAGGGTTCGGGAAATGAGCAGTTCTTC.